This T cell receptor (beta chain) was identified in a study of a mutant IDH1 vaccine in newly diagnosed glioma. Study in general: Treatment recipients were 62.5% male and roughly 38% female, and their mean age was roughly 40 years. Patients got radiotherapy, temozolomide, or both beforehand, and most got both. General observations from the study: Immune responses arising from the vaccine appeared in about 94% of patients.

The time point denotes: week 23, last vaccination. Topical imiquimod was applied with each vaccine dose, which held 300 ug of mutant IDH1 20-mer peptide. Notes on this clone: As yet, its antigen is unknown.

This CDR3 comprises 13 residues. CDR1 and CDR2 (germline): MDHEN, SYDVKM. The ends were cut back, 8 bases at V and 9 bases at J, with 17 bases in the middle. Libraries were prepared by immunoSEQ multiplex PCR; TCRdb keeps only in-frame clonotypes and omits some of them. Of tens of thousands of clones listed, 78% were seen once; the top ten hold approximately 6.7%. Sequenced material: PBMCs, taken from a glioma patient whose treatment included an IDH1 peptide vaccine. The TCR sequence derives from a woman aged 35 to 49 with glioma. Some clones in this sample may be carry-over from other donors' samples. This rearrangement joins TRBV28 to TRBJ1-3, with no clear D. The chain's CDR3 is CASGEGSRTTIYF. The CDR3 DNA follows: TGTGCCAGCGGAGAGGGATCAAGAACCACCATATATTTT.